This T cell receptor beta chain was recorded in a study of cytomegalovirus exposure and HLA in healthy donors. The study ran its PCR with 60 Vbeta and 13 Jbeta primers. Method: immunoSEQ multiplex PCR; TCRdb's copy keeps in-frame clones and lacks some. The repertoire has 200,000 or so clones, roughly three quarters of them found once; the top ten carry about 1.7%. The V gene's germline CDR1 is SGDLS and CDR2 YYNGEE. With 4 bases clipped from V and 8 bases from J, the junction kept 8 bases outside the gene matches. The CDR3 runs 16 residues. Overall study findings and caveats: Reportedly, diagnosis of cytomegalovirus status by the classifier showed high specificity and sensitivity. Many donors shared some public TCRs, even though most TCR sequences were rare. An analysis done earlier found most TCR beta V segments productive about 87% or about 30% of the time.

This clone was seen once. Its cognate antigen is unknown. The sequence was obtained from a middle-aged man in good health and CMV-seronegative. The sample comprised PBMCs. This rearrangement joins TRBV9 to TRBJ2-2; 13 nucleotides align to TRBD2. CDR3 loop: CASSSGTSGVIGELFF. The CDR3 DNA sequence: TGTGCCAGCAGCTCCGGGACTAGCGGGGTCATAGGGGAGCTGTTTTTT.